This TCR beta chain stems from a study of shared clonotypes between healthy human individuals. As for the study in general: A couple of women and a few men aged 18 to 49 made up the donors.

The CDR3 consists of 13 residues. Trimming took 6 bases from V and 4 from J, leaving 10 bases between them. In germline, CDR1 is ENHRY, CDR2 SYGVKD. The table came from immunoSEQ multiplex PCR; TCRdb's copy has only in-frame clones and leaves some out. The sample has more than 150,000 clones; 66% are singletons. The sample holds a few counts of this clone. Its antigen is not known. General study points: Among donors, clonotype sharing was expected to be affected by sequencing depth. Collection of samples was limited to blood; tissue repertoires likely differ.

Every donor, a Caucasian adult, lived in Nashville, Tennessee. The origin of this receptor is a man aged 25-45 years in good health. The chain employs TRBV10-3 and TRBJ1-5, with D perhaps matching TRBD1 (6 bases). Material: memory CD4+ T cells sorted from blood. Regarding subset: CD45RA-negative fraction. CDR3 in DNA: TGTGCCATCAGGGGACAAGATAATCAGCCCCAGCATTTT. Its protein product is CAIRGQDNQPQHF.